The rows below give T cell receptor beta chains drawn from one sample of a study of blood T cell repertoires in COVID-19. Profiling relied on immunoSEQ multiplex PCR, and the TCRdb table lists in-frame clones only, not all of them. Of approximately 59,000 clones listed, more than 70% are singletons. Sequenced input: peripheral blood. The receptors stem from a human donor in a cohort sampled during active COVID-19. Both conserved end residues are part of each CDR3. The order of the fields is CDR3 protein, CDR3 DNA, J gene, clone size, D gene, V gene, CDR3 length. The D gene is left open where the match is weak. Clone size is not always given. Where it is, it says once, few, many or a class for expanded clones.

cdr3_aa: CASSLVGAAGEAFF
cdr3_nt: TGTGCCAGCAGCTTAGTGGGCGCCGCGGGTGAAGCTTTCTTT
j_call: TRBJ1-1
clone_size: NA
d_call: NA
v_call: TRBV7-2
cdr3_length: 14

cdr3_aa: CASSQDGTSGGAGSETQYF
cdr3_nt: TGTGCCAGCAGCCAAGATGGGACTAGCGGGGGGGCGGGATCAGAGACCCAGTACTTC
j_call: TRBJ2-5
clone_size: NA
d_call: TRBD2
v_call: TRBV4-2
cdr3_length: 19

cdr3_aa: CASSQTIAGGSSGANVLTF
cdr3_nt: TGCGCCAGCAGCCAAACAATAGCGGGGGGATCCTCTGGGGCCAACGTCCTGACTTTC
j_call: TRBJ2-6
clone_size: NA
d_call: TRBD2
v_call: TRBV4-3
cdr3_length: 19

cdr3_aa: CASTKQGFGEKLFF
cdr3_nt: TGTGCCAGCACCAAACAGGGTTTTGGAGAAAAACTGTTTTTT
j_call: TRBJ1-4
clone_size: NA
d_call: NA
v_call: TRBV27
cdr3_length: 14

cdr3_aa: CASNSGQGAYEQYF
cdr3_nt: TGTGCCAGCAACTCCGGACAGGGGGCCTACGAGCAGTACTTC
j_call: TRBJ2-7
clone_size: NA
d_call: TRBD1
v_call: TRBV6-5
cdr3_length: 14

cdr3_aa: CASSLGGTQGKTQYF
cdr3_nt: TGTGCCAGCAGCTTGGGTGGGACACAGGGGAAGACCCAGTACTTC
j_call: TRBJ2-5
clone_size: NA
d_call: TRBD1
v_call: TRBV7-3
cdr3_length: 15

cdr3_aa: CASSRDRLNTEAFF
cdr3_nt: TGTGCCAGCAGCCGAGACAGGTTGAACACTGAAGCTTTCTTT
j_call: TRBJ1-1
clone_size: NA
d_call: NA
v_call: TRBV7-9
cdr3_length: 14

cdr3_aa: CASSVTGTGIIDTQYF
cdr3_nt: TGTGCCAGCAGCGTAACGGGGACAGGGATCATAGATACGCAGTATTTT
j_call: TRBJ2-3
clone_size: once
d_call: TRBD1
v_call: TRBV9
cdr3_length: 16

cdr3_aa: CASSTRDSSYEQYF
cdr3_nt: TGTGCCAGTAGTACAAGGGACAGTTCCTACGAGCAGTACTTC
j_call: TRBJ2-7
clone_size: NA
d_call: TRBD1
v_call: TRBV19
cdr3_length: 14

cdr3_aa: CASSPGRTGGNYGYTF
cdr3_nt: TGTGCCAGCAGCCCCGGGCGGACAGGGGGGAACTATGGCTACACCTTC
j_call: TRBJ1-2
clone_size: NA
d_call: TRBD1
v_call: TRBV5-4
cdr3_length: 16

cdr3_aa: CASSQDPQGTYGYTF
cdr3_nt: TGCGCCAGCAGCCAAGATCCACAGGGGACCTATGGCTACACCTTC
j_call: TRBJ1-2
clone_size: once
d_call: TRBD1
v_call: TRBV4-1
cdr3_length: 15

cdr3_aa: CASSEARRGEQYF
cdr3_nt: TGTGCCAGCAGTGAAGCGCGGAGGGGCGAGCAGTACTTC
j_call: TRBJ2-7
clone_size: few
d_call: NA
v_call: TRBV2
cdr3_length: 13

cdr3_aa: CASSVVARGNEQFF
cdr3_nt: TGTGCCAGCAGCGTAGTCGCCAGGGGGAATGAGCAGTTCTTC
j_call: TRBJ2-1
clone_size: NA
d_call: TRBD1
v_call: TRBV9
cdr3_length: 14

cdr3_aa: CSASSGGNSYEQYF
cdr3_nt: TGCAGTGCTAGTAGCGGGGGGAACTCCTACGAGCAGTACTTC
j_call: TRBJ2-7
clone_size: NA
d_call: TRBD2
v_call: TRBV20-1
cdr3_length: 14

cdr3_aa: CASSRGGALTDTQYF
cdr3_nt: TGTGCCAGTAGCCGCGGGGGGGCTTTGACAGATACGCAGTATTTT
j_call: TRBJ2-3
clone_size: NA
d_call: TRBD2
v_call: TRBV19
cdr3_length: 15

cdr3_aa: CASSQTGLQNQPQHF
cdr3_nt: TGTGCCAGCTCACAGACGGGACTGCAGAATCAGCCCCAGCATTTT
j_call: TRBJ1-5
clone_size: once
d_call: NA
v_call: TRBV18
cdr3_length: 15

cdr3_aa: CASSYGTIESPLHF
cdr3_nt: TGTGCCAGCAGTTACGGGACAATAGAGTCACCCCTCCACTTT
j_call: TRBJ1-6
clone_size: NA
d_call: NA
v_call: TRBV6-5
cdr3_length: 14

cdr3_aa: CASSLEGAWDIQYF
cdr3_nt: TGCGCCAGCAGCTTGGAGGGGGCGTGGGACATTCAGTACTTC
j_call: TRBJ2-4
clone_size: NA
d_call: TRBD1
v_call: TRBV5-1
cdr3_length: 14

cdr3_aa: CASTGGVVWYGYTF
cdr3_nt: TGCGCCAGTACAGGGGGCGTCGTATGGTATGGCTACACCTTC
j_call: TRBJ1-2
clone_size: NA
d_call: TRBD1
v_call: TRBV5-1
cdr3_length: 14

cdr3_aa: CASSNIRGGTHYGYTF
cdr3_nt: TGTGCCAGTAGTAATATTCGGGGGGGGACGCACTATGGCTACACCTTC
j_call: TRBJ1-2
clone_size: NA
d_call: NA
v_call: TRBV19
cdr3_length: 16

cdr3_aa: CAISLGLGQAYNEQFF
cdr3_nt: TGTGCCATCAGCTTAGGGTTGGGACAGGCCTACAATGAGCAGTTCTTC
j_call: TRBJ2-1
clone_size: NA
d_call: TRBD1
v_call: TRBV10-3
cdr3_length: 16

cdr3_aa: CASSLGRGGNQPQHF
cdr3_nt: TGTGCCAGTAGTCTCGGAAGGGGTGGCAATCAGCCCCAGCATTTT
j_call: TRBJ1-5
clone_size: once
d_call: NA
v_call: TRBV19
cdr3_length: 15

cdr3_aa: CASSQDHRPETQYF
cdr3_nt: TGTGCCAGCAGCCAAGATCACAGGCCAGAGACCCAGTACTTC
j_call: TRBJ2-5
clone_size: NA
d_call: NA
v_call: TRBV4-2
cdr3_length: 14

cdr3_aa: CASSYSIGGRRKLFF
cdr3_nt: TGTGCCAGCAGTTACTCGATAGGGGGTAGAAGAAAACTGTTTTTT
j_call: TRBJ1-4
clone_size: NA
d_call: NA
v_call: TRBV6-5
cdr3_length: 15

cdr3_aa: CASSLLGAGGSADTQYF
cdr3_nt: TGCGCCAGCAGCTTGTTAGGAGCGGGAGGGAGCGCAGATACGCAGTATTTT
j_call: TRBJ2-3
clone_size: NA
d_call: TRBD2
v_call: TRBV5-1
cdr3_length: 17